Listed below are T cell receptor beta chains from one sample, sequenced in a study of regulatory T cells in long-lasting Graves disease. TCRdb fed the multiplex PCR reads into MiXCR, producing one record per CDR3 protein. Seen here are 360,000 or so distinct CDR3 sequences, more than 20% observed once, and the top ten hold 28%. The specimen was peripheral blood mononuclear cells (PBMCs), collected when the disease was refractory, from a patient treated with antithyroid drugs. All receptors derive from a woman aged 40 to 49 with Graves disease. Both conserved end residues are part of each CDR3. D genes are given only for firm matches. Rows may omit the clone size; those that give it use once, few, many or a size class.

j_call clone_size v_call d_call cdr3_aa cdr3_nt
TRBJ1-1 many TRBV19 - CASSIGGNTEAFF TGTGCCAGTAGTATAGGGGGGAACACTGAAGCTTTCTTT
TRBJ2-2 - TRBV20-1 TRBD1 CSATTRDRGTGELFF TGCAGTGCTACAACCCGGGACAGGGGAACCGGGGAGCTGTTTTTT
TRBJ2-2 - TRBV6-1 TRBD2 CASNPGRGTGELFF TGTGCCAGCAACCCGGGGAGGGGCACCGGGGAGCTGTTTTTT
TRBJ2-7 many TRBV6-9 TRBD1 CASSYPGQGLLVSEQYF TGTGCCAGCAGTTACCCGGGACAGGGTCTTCTGGTCTCCGAGCAGTACTTC
TRBJ2-7 many TRBV6-1 - CASSETSSYEQYF TGTGCCAGCAGTGAAACGTCGTCTTACGAGCAGTACTTC
TRBJ2-4 - TRBV11-2 TRBD2 CASSDAGGPAENIQYF TGTGCCAGCAGCGACGCGGGAGGGCCTGCGGAAAACATTCAGTACTTC
TRBJ2-2 - TRBV6-5 TRBD2 CASSSLASGASGELFF TGTGCCAGCAGTTCCCTGGCTAGCGGGGCGTCTGGGGAGCTGTTTTTT
TRBJ1-5 few TRBV10-3 - CAITTDLNQPQHF TGTGCCATCACTACAGACCTGAATCAGCCCCAGCATTTT
TRBJ1-4 many TRBV28 - CGIQTNEKLFF TGTGGGATTCAAACTAATGAAAAACTGTTTTTT
TRBJ1-1 many TRBV27 - CASSFLDRLNTEAFF TGTGCCAGCAGTTTCCTGGACAGATTGAACACTGAAGCTTTCTTT
TRBJ2-2 few TRBV28 - CASSFIAVTGELFF TGTGCCAGCAGTTTTATAGCGGTTACCGGGGAGCTGTTTTTT
TRBJ2-7 - TRBV20-1 - CSARSEHSYEQYF TGCAGTGCTAGGTCCGAGCACTCCTACGAGCAGTACTTC
TRBJ1-4 many TRBV28 TRBD1 CASRTGLGEKLFF TGTGCCAGCAGGACAGGGTTAGGTGAAAAACTGTTTTTT
TRBJ2-4 - TRBV6-1 - CASNDLRWSGNIQYF TGTGCCAGCAACGATCTCAGGTGGTCGGGAAACATTCAGTACTTC
TRBJ1-5 many TRBV28 TRBD1 CASSGRQGERPQHF TGTGCCAGCAGTGGACGACAGGGGGAGAGGCCCCAGCATTTT
TRBJ2-1 - TRBV27 - CASSPSRSDNEQFF TGTGCCAGCAGTCCATCTAGGTCGGACAATGAGCAGTTCTTC
TRBJ2-7 few TRBV9 - CASSVGGSANYEQYF TGTGCCAGCAGCGTAGGCGGGTCGGCGAACTACGAGCAGTACTTC
TRBJ1-1 few TRBV19 - CASSIVERSEAFF TGTGCCAGTAGTATAGTGGAGAGGTCTGAAGCTTTCTTT
TRBJ1-6 many TRBV6-1 - CASSDPAPLHF TGTGCCAGCAGTGACCCTGCCCCCCTCCACTTT
TRBJ1-5 - TRBV29-1 - CSVAEHYNSNQPQHF TGCAGCGTTGCCGAACACTACAATAGCAATCAGCCCCAGCATTTT
TRBJ2-7 many TRBV27 TRBD1 CASSLTGDYEQYF TGTGCCAGCAGTTTGACAGGGGACTACGAGCAGTACTTC
TRBJ2-2 - TRBV12-3/TRBV12-4 - CASSLNRDGNTGELFF TGTGCCAGCAGTTTAAACCGGGACGGGAACACCGGGGAGCTGTTTTTT
TRBJ2-2 - TRBV27 - CASSFQYTGELFF TGTGCCAGCAGTTTTCAGTACACCGGGGAGCTGTTTTTT
TRBJ2-2 - TRBV2 - CASRTTRGPTGELFF TGTGCCAGCAGAACGACTAGGGGCCCAACCGGGGAGCTGTTTTTT
TRBJ2-7 - TRBV20-1 TRBD1 CSAIQGETYEQYF TGCAGTGCTATACAGGGGGAGACCTACGAGCAGTACTTC
TRBJ2-7 few TRBV10-2 TRBD2 CASSESRASGAYEQYF TGCGCCAGCAGTGAGTCGAGGGCTAGCGGGGCCTACGAGCAGTACTTC
TRBJ2-3 - TRBV6-2/TRBV6-3 - CASSLGHSTDTQYF TGTGCCAGCAGTCTTGGACACTCCACAGATACGCAGTATTTT
TRBJ1-5 many TRBV10-3 - CAISKGDQPQHF TGTGCCATCAGTAAAGGGGATCAGCCCCAGCATTTT
TRBJ1-1 many TRBV2 - CASRGADMNTEAFF TGTGCCAGCAGGGGGGCAGACATGAACACTGAAGCTTTCTTT
TRBJ2-7 few TRBV20-1 TRBD1 CSALGQRLSYEQYF TGCAGTGCCTTGGGACAGCGCCTCTCCTACGAGCAGTACTTC
TRBJ2-7 - TRBV7-2 - CASSYSGARTYEQYF TGTGCCAGCAGTTATAGCGGAGCACGTACATACGAGCAGTACTTC
TRBJ1-5 - TRBV24-1 TRBD1 CATSDPGRGLNQPQHF TGTGCCACCAGTGATCCGGGCAGGGGGCTGAATCAGCCCCAGCATTTT